The present T cell receptor beta chain was sequenced within a study of monozygotic twins with inflammatory bowel disease. Investigators made cDNA in eight separate reactions per sample. No DNA is given; TCRdb re-called the 5' RACE reads and lists each CDR3 protein once. Recorded for this sample: 150,000 to 200,000 distinct CDR3 sequences. To note about this clonotype: Its antigen is not known.

Whole blood served as the source of total RNA, and no T cell sorting took place. General study findings and limits: A single strong clonotype or signal linked to IBD was not supported.

The germline V gene has CDR1 SGHTA and CDR2 FQGNSA. This CDR3 contains 15 residues. The clonotype originates from a human donor with ulcerative colitis or Crohn's disease, or a healthy co-twin of an affected twin (not recorded which). The sample was blood. This chain joins TRBV7-2 and TRBJ1-1. CDR3 residues: CASSLDDGEGTEAFF.